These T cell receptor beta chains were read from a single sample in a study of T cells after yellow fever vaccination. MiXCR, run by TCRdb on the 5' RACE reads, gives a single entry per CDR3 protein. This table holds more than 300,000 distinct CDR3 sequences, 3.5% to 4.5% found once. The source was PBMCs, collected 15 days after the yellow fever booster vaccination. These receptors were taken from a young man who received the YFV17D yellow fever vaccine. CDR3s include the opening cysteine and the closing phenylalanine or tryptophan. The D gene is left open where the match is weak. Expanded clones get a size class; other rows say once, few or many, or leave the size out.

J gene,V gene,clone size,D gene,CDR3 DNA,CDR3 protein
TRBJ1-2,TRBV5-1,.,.,TGCGCCAGCAGCGAGGAGGGTACAGCTAACTATGGCTACACCTTC,CASSEEGTANYGYTF
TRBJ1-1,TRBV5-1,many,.,TGCGCCAGCAGCTTGCTTAAGAGGCAGCGGCCCACTGAAGCTTTCTTT,CASSLLKRQRPTEAFF
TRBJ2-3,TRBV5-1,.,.,TGCGACAGCAGCCCCGGTGGTTCGGATACGCAGTTTTTT,CDSSPGGSDTQFF
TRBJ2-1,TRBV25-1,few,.,TGTGCCAGCAGTGGACCCCTACCAAGCCTAAATGAGCAGTTCTTC,CASSGPLPSLNEQFF
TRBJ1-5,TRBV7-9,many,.,TGTGCCAGCAGCTTAGTACAGAGCAATCAGCCCCAGCATTTT,CASSLVQSNQPQHF
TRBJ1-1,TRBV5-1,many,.,TGCGCCAGCAGCCCCCGGACCCTTGGGACTGAAGCTTTCTTT,CASSPRTLGTEAFF
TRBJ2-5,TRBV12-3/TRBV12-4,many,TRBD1,TGTGCCAGCAGTTTGACAGGGTGGGAGACCCAGTACTTC,CASSLTGWETQYF
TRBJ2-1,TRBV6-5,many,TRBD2,TGTGCCAGCAGTTATGTTTACGGGGGGGCCTTGGGCAATGAGCAGTTCTTC,CASSYVYGGALGNEQFF
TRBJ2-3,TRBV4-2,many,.,TGTGCCAGCAGCCAAGGCGGCCCGGATGTAGATACGCAGTATTTT,CASSQGGPDVDTQYF
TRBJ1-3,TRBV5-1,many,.,TGCGCCAGCAGCTTGGGACAGGCGGCTGGAAACACCATATATTTT,CASSLGQAAGNTIYF
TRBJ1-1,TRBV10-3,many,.,TGTGCCATCAGTGAGTCAGAGGGCAGCTCGAACACTGAAGCTTTCTTT,CAISESEGSSNTEAFF
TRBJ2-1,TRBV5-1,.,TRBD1,TGCGCCAGCAGCGTGGGACAGGATTACAATGAGCAGTTCTTC,CASSVGQDYNEQFF
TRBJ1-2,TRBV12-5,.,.,TGTGCTAGTGCAAGGGACCCCGATGGCTACACCTTC,CASARDPDGYTF
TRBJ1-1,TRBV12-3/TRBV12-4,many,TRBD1,TGTGCCAGCAGTTTAGGGGACAGGAGTGAAGCTTTCTTT,CASSLGDRSEAFF
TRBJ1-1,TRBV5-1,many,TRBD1,TGCGCCAGCAGCTCGACCACGGGACAGGGCCGCACTGAAGCTTTCTTT,CASSSTTGQGRTEAFF
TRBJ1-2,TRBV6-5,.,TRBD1,TGTGCCAGCAGTTACTCGGACAGGGCCTATGGGGGCTACACCTTC,CASSYSDRAYGGYTF
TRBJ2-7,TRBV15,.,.,TGTGCCACCAGCAATACCCGGGACAAGGCTTCTCCCGAGCAGTACTTC,CATSNTRDKASPEQYF
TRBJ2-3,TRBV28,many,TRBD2,TGTGCCAGCAGCTTCTCCGCGGGGGGCACAGATACGCAGTATTTT,CASSFSAGGTDTQYF
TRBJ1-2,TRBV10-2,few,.,TGCGCCAGCACAGACGTACGCTATGGCTACACCTTC,CASTDVRYGYTF
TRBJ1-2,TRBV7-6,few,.,TGTGCCAGCTCACCAGGACAGACTGCTAACTATGGCTACACCTTC,CASSPGQTANYGYTF
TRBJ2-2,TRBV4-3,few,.,TGCGCCAGCAGCCAAGATTGGGCTAGCAGGGATTCCGGGGAGCTGTTTTTT,CASSQDWASRDSGELFF
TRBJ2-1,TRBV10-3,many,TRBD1,TGTGCCATCGGCAAACCCAGGGGGAGCTCCTACAATGAGCAGTTCTTC,CAIGKPRGSSYNEQFF
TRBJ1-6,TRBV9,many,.,TGTGCCAGCAGCATTAACCCTGGAGGATCACCCCTCCACTTT,CASSINPGGSPLHF
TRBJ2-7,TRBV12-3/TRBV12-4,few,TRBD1,TGTGCCAGCAGTCCGACAGGGCTCGAGCAGTACTTC,CASSPTGLEQYF
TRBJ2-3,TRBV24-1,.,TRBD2,TGTGCCACCAGTCCCAGGACTAGCGGGGGGGCAGATACGCAGTATTTT,CATSPRTSGGADTQYF
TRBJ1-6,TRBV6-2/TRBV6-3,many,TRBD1,TGTGCCAGCACCGACAGGGATGGCGGGTATAATTCACCCCTCCACTTT,CASTDRDGGYNSPLHF
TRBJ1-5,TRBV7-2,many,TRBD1,TGTGCCACTAATAGGGGGCGCGGCCAGCCCCAGCATTTT,CATNRGRGQPQHF
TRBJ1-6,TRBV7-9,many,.,TGTGCCAGCAGCCTCGGACTCACTTCTTGGCTCCACTTT,CASSLGLTSWLHF
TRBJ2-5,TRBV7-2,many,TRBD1,TGTGCCAGCAACTTACAGGGGAGAGAGACCCAGTACTTC,CASNLQGRETQYF
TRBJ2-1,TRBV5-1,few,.,TGCGCCAGCAGCCCTGAGGGTAGCTCCTACAATGAGCAGTTCTTC,CASSPEGSSYNEQFF
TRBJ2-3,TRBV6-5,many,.,TGTGCCAGCAGTCGGCAGGCATCTCTTCTGAATACGCAGTATTTT,CASSRQASLLNTQYF
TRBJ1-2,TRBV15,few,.,TGTGCCACCAGCAGAGATCAGGGGAATGGCTACACCTTC,CATSRDQGNGYTF
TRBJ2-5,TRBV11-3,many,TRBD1,TGTGCCAGCAGCTTAGAGGGACAGGGAGGCGAGACCCAGTACTTC,CASSLEGQGGETQYF
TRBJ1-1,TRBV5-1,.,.,TGCGCCAGCAGCGCCGCCGCTTTCAGGACTGAAGCTTTCTTT,CASSAAAFRTEAFF
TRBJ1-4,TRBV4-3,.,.,TGCGCCAGCAGCCAACAGTATAATGAAAAACTGTTTTTT,CASSQQYNEKLFF
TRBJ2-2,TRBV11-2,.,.,TGTGCCAGCAGCTTAGAATTTTCCCAGGCACTGACCGGGGAGCTGTTTTTT,CASSLEFSQALTGELFF
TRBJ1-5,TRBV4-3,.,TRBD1,TGCGCCAGCAGCCAAGGGGGACAGGGGGGAGGTCAGCCCCAGCATTTT,CASSQGGQGGGQPQHF
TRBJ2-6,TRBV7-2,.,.,TGTGCCAGCAGCCGCCGTGGGGCCGACTCTGGGGCCAACGTCCTGACTTTC,CASSRRGADSGANVLTF
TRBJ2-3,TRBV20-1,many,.,TGCAGTGCTATTTTGGTCGATACGCAGTATTTT,CSAILVDTQYF
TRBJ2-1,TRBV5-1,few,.,TGCGCCAGCGCGGAAGGACTAAGCTCCTACAATGAGCAGTTCTTC,CASAEGLSSYNEQFF
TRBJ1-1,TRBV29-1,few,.,TGCAGCGTCGACAGGACATACCCGGGAACTGAAGCTTTCTTT,CSVDRTYPGTEAFF